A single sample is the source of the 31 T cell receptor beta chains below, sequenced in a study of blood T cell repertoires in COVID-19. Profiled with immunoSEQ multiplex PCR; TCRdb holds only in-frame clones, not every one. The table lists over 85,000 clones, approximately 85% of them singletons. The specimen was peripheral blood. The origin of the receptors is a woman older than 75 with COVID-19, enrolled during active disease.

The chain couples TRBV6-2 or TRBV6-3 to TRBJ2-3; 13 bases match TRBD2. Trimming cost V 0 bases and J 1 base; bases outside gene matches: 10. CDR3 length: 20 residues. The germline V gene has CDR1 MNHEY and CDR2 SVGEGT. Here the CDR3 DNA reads TGTGCCAGCAGTTACTCGCCGGGACTAGCGGGGTGGAGGGGCACAGATACGCAGTATTTT. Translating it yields CASSYSPGLAGWRGTDTQYF.

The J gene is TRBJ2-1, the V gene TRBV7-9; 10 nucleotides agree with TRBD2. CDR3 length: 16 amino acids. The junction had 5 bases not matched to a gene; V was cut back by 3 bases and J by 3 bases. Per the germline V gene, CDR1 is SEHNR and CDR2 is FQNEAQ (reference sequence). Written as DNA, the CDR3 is TGTGCCAGCAGCTTTGGGACTAGCGCTAACTACAATGAGCAGTTCTTC. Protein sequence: CASSFGTSANYNEQFF.

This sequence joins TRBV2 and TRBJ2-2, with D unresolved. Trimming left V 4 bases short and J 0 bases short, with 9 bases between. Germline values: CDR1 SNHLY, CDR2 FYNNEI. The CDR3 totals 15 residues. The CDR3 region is CASSGPSANTGELFF. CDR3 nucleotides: TGTGCCAGCAGTGGGCCCAGCGCGAACACCGGGGAGCTGTTTTTT.

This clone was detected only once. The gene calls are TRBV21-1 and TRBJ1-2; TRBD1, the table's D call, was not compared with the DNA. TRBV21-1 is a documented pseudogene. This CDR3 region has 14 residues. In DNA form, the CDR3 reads TGTGCCAGACCCGGGACAGGTATAACCTATGGCTACACCTTC. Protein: CARPGTGITYGYTF.

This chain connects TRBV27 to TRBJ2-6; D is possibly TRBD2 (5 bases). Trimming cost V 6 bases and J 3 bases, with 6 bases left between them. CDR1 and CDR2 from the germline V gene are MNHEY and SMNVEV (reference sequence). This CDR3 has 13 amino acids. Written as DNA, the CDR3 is TGTGCCAGCAGACTAGGTGGGGCCAACGTCCTGACTTTC. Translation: CASRLGGANVLTF.

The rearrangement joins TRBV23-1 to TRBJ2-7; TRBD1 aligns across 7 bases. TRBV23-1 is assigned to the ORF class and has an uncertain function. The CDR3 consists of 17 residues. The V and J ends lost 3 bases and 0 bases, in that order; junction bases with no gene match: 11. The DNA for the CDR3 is TGCGCCAGCAGTCACCCCCCCGGGACAGAAAACTCCTACGAGCAGTACTTC. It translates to CASSHPPGTENSYEQYF.

The CDR3 protein is CAWSVLGQRNQPQHF. Here the CDR3 DNA reads TGTGCCTGGAGTGTACTGGGGCAGAGAAATCAGCCCCAGCATTTT. The rearrangement joins TRBV30 to TRBJ1-5, with D possibly matching TRBD1 (5 bases). The CDR3 covers 15 residues. Germline lookup yields CDR1 GTSNPN and CDR2 SVGIG (reference sequence). Trimming left V 0 bases short and J 4 bases short, with 13 bases between.

DNA of the CDR3: TGTGCCAGCACGCTGAACGGGGGGATGGAGACCCAGTACTTC. This translates into CASTLNGGMETQYF. This chain joins TRBV19 and TRBJ2-5, with 7 bases that match TRBD2. V gave up 9 bases and J gave up 5 bases; unmatched junction bases: 12. Germline V gene sequence: CDR1 LNHDA, CDR2 SQIVND (reference sequence). CDR3 length: 14 residues. Together with reference TRBV19 and TRBJ2-5, the CDR3 gives the full variable domain: DGGITQSPKYLFRKEGQNVTLSCEQNLNHDAMYWYRQDPGQGLRLIYYSQIVNDFQKGDIAEGYSVSREKKESFPLTVTSAQKNPTAFYLCASTLNGGMETQYFGPGTRLLVL.

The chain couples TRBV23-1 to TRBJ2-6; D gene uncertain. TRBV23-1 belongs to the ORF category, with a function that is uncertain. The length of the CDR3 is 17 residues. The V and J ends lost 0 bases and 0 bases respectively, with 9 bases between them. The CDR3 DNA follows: TGCGCCAGCAGTCAATCGTTAAGGAGCTCTGGGGCCAACGTCCTGACTTTC. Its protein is CASSQSLRSSGANVLTF.

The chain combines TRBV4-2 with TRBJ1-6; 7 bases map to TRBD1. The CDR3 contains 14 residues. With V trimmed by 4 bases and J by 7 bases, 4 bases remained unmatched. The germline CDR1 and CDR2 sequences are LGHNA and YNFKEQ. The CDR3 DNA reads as TGTGCCAGCAGCCTGGGACAGCAAAATTCACCCCTCCACTTT. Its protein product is CASSLGQQNSPLHF.

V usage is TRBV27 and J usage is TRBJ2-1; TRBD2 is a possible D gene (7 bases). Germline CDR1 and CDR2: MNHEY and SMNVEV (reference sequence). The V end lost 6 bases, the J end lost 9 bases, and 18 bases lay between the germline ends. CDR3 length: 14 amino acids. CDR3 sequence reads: CASSSIGGLSEQFF. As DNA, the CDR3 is TGTGCCAGCAGCTCGATCGGGGGGCTCAGTGAGCAGTTCTTC.

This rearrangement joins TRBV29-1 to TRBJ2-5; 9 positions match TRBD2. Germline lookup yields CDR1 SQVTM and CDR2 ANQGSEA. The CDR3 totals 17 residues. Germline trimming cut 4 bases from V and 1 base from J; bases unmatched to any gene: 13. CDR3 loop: CSVVGVAGEPSQETQYF. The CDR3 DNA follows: TGCAGCGTTGTGGGGGTAGCGGGGGAGCCTAGCCAAGAGACCCAGTACTTC.

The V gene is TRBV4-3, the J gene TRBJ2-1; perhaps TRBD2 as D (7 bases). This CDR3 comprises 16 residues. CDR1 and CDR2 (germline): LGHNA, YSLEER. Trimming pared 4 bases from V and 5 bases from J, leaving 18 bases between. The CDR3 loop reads CASSLLGGGTDNEQFF. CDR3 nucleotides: TGCGCCAGCAGCCTCCTGGGAGGGGGGACCGACAATGAGCAGTTCTTC.

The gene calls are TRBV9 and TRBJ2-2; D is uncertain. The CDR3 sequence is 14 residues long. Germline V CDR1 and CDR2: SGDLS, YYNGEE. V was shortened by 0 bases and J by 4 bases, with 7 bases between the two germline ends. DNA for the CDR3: TGTGCCAGCAGCGTAGATCCCCGCACCGGGGAGCTGTTTTTT. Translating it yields CASSVDPRTGELFF.

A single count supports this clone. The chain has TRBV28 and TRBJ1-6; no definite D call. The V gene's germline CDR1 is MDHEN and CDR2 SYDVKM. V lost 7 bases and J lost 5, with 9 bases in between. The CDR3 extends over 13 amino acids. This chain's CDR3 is CASKTVHNSPLHF. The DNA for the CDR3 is TGTGCCAGCAAAACGGTACATAATTCACCCCTCCACTTT.

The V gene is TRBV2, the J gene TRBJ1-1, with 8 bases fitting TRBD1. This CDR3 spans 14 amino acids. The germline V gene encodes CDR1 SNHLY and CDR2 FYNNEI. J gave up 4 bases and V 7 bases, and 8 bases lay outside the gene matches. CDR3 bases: TGTGCCAGCACCTTGACAGGGGTTGGCACTGAAGCTTTCTTT. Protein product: CASTLTGVGTEAFF. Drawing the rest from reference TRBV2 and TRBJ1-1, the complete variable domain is EPEVTQTPSHQVTQMGQEVILRCVPISNHLYFYWYRQILGQKVEFLVSFYNNEISEKSEIFDDQFSVERPDGSNFTLKIRSTKLEDSAMYFCASTLTGVGTEAFFGQGTRLTVV.

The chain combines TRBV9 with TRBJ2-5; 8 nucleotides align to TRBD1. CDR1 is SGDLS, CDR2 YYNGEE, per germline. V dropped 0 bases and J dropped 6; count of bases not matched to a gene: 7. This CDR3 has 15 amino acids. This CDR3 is CASSVGQGAIKTQYF. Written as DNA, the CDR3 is TGTGCCAGCAGCGTAGGGCAGGGGGCAATCAAGACCCAGTACTTC. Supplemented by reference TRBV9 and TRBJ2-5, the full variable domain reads DSGVTQTPKHLITATGQRVTLRCSPRSGDLSVYWYQQSLDQGLQFLIQYYNGEERAKGNILERFSAQQFPDLHSELNLSSLELGDSALYFCASSVGQGAIKTQYFGPGTRLLVL.

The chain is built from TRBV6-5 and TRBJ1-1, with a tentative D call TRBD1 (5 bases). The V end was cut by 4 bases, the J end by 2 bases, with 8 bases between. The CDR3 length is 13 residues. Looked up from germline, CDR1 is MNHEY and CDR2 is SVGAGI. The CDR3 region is CASSFGQNTEAFF. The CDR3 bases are TGTGCCAGCAGTTTCGGACAAAACACTGAAGCTTTCTTT.

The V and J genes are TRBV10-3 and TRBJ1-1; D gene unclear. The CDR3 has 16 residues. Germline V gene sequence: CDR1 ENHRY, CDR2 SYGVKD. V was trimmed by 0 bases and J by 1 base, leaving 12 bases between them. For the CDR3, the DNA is TGTGCCATCAGTGAGTCCGCCTTGCCAGAGAACACTGAAGCTTTCTTT. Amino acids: CAISESALPENTEAFF.

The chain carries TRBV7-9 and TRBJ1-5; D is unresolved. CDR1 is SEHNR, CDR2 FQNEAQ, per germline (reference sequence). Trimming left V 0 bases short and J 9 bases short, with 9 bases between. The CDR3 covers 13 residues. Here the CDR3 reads CASSLAPGLPQHF. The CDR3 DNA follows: TGTGCCAGCAGCTTAGCCCCGGGGTTGCCCCAGCATTTT.

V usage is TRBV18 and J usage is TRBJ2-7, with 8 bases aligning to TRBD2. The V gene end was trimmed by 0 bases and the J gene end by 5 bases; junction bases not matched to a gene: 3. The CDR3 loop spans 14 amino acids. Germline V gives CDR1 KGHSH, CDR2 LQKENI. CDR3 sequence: CASSPPAGAHEQYF. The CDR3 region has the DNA TGTGCCAGCTCACCACCAGCGGGAGCCCACGAGCAGTACTTC.

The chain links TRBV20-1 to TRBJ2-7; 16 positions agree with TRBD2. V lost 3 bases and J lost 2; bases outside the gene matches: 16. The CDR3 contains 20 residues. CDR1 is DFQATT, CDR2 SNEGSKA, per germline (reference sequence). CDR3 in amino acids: CSASWPTGPGTSGGAYEQYF. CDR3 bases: TGCAGTGCTAGTTGGCCGACAGGCCCAGGGACTAGCGGGGGGGCCTACGAGCAGTACTTC.

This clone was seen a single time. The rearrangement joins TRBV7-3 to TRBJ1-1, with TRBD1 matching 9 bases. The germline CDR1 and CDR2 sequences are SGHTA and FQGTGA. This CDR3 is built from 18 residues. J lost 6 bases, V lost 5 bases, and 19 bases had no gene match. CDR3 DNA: TGTGCCAGCAGCCCCCGACCCGTGACAGGGGGAGCTCCCGCTGAAGCTTTCTTT. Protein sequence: CASSPRPVTGGAPAEAFF. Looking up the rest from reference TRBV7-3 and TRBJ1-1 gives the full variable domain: GAGVSQTPSNKVTEKGKYVELRCDPISGHTALYWYRQSLGQGPEFLIYFQGTGAADDSGLPNDRFFAVRPEGSVSTLKIQRTERGDSAVYLCASSPRPVTGGAPAEAFFGQGTRLTVV.

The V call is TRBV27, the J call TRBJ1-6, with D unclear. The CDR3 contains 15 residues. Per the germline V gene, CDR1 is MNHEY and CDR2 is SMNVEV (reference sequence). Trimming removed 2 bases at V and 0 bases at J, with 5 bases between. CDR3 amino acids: CASSLASSYNSPLHF. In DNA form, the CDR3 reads TGTGCCAGCAGTTTAGCTAGCTCCTATAATTCACCCCTCCACTTT.

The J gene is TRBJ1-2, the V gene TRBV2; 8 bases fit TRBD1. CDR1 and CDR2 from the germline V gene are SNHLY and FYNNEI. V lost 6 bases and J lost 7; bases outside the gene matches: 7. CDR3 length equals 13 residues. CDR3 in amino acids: CASRLGQGSGYTF. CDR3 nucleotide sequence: TGTGCCAGCAGACTTGGACAGGGAAGTGGCTACACCTTC.

CDR3 in DNA: TGCACCAGCAGCCAACCCAGACAGGTCCCCCCCCGGTTTGATGGCTACACCTTC. Translating gives CTSSQPRQVPPRFDGYTF. The chain recombines TRBV1 with TRBJ1-2; TRBD1 is the table's D call and was not checked against the DNA. TRBV1 is flagged as a pseudogene. There are 18 residues in the CDR3.

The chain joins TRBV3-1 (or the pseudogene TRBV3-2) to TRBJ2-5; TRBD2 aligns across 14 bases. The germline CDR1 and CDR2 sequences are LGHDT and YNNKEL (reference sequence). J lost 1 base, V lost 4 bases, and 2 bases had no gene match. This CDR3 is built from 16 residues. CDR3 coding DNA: TGTGCCAGCAGCCGGACTAGCGGGGGGTCCCAAGAGACCCAGTACTTC. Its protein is CASSRTSGGSQETQYF.

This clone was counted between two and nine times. This CDR3 reads CASSVDPGIMNTEAFF. The CDR3 DNA is TGTGCCAGCAGCGTAGATCCGGGGATCATGAACACTGAAGCTTTCTTT. The chain has TRBV9 and TRBJ1-1, with no clear D. The V gene's germline CDR1 is SGDLS and CDR2 YYNGEE. The V end lost 0 bases, the J end lost 0 bases, and 12 bases lay between the germline ends. The CDR3 is made up of 16 amino acids.

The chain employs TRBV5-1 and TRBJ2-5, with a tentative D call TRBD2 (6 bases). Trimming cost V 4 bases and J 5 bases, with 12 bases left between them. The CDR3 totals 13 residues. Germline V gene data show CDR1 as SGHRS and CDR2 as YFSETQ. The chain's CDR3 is CASSTGTGETQYF. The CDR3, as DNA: TGCGCCAGCAGCACCGGGACTGGGGAGACCCAGTACTTC. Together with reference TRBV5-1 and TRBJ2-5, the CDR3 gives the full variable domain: KAGVTQTPRYLIKTRGQQVTLSCSPISGHRSVSWYQQTPGQGLQFLFEYFSETQRNKGNFPGRFSGRQFSNSRSEMNVSTLELGDSALYLCASSTGTGETQYFGPGTRLLVL.

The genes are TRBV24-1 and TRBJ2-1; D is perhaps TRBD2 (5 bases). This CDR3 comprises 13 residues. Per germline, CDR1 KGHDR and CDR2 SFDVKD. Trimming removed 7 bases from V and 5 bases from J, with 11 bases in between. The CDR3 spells CATSSGVNNEQFF. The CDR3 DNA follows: TGTGCCACCAGCTCCGGGGTGAACAATGAGCAGTTCTTC.

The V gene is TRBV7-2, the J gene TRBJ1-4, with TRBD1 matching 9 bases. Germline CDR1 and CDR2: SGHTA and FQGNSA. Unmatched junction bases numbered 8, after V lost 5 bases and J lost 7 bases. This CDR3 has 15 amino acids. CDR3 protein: CASSAYRGLGEKLFF. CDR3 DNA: TGTGCCAGCAGCGCCTACAGGGGGCTCGGTGAAAAACTGTTTTTT.